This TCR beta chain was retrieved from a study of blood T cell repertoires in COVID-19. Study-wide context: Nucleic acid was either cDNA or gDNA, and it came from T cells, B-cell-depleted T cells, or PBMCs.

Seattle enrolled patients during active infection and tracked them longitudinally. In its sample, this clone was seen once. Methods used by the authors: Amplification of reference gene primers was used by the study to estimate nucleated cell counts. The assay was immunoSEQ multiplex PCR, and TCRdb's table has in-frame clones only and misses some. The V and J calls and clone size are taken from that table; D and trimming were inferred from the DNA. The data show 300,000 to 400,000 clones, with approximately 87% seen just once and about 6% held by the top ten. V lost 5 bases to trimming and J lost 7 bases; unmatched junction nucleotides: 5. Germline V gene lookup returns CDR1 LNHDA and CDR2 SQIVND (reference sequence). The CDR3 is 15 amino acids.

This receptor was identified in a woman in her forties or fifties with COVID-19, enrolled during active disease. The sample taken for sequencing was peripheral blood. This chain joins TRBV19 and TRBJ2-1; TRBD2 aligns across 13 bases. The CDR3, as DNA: TGTGCCAGTAGTTGGACTAGCGGGAGTCTTAATGAGCAGTTCTTC. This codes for CASSWTSGSLNEQFF.